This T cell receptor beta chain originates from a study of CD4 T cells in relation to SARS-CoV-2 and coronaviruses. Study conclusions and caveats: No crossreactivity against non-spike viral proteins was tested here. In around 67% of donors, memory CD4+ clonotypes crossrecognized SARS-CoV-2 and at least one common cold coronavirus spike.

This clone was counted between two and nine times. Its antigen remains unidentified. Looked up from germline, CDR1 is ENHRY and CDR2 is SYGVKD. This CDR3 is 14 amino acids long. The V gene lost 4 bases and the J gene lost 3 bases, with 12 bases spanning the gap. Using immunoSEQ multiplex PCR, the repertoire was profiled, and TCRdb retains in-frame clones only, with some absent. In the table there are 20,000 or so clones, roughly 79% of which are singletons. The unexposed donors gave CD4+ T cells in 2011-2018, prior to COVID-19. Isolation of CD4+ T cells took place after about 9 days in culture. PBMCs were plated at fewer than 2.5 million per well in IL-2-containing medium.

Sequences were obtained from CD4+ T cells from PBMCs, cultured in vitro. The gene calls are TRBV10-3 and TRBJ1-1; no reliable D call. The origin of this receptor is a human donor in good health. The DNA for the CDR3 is TGTGCCATCAGTGGCGGAGGGCCTGACACTGAAGCTTTCTTT. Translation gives CAISGGGPDTEAFF.